This T cell receptor (beta chain) derives from a study of radiotherapy plus CTLA-4 blockade in lung cancer. Study-wide background: Among all patients, approximately 17% showed objective responses, while roughly 28% had disease control.

Trimming took off 3 bases at V and 6 bases at J, with 11 bases between the two ends. This CDR3 has 13 residues. In germline, CDR1 is KGHSH, CDR2 LQKENI. TCRdb's table, derived via immunoSEQ multiplex PCR, lists solely in-frame clones and lacks some. The sample yields about 51,000 clones, 75% to 85% seen once. Study-wide points: Reportedly, early blood T cell clone dynamics best predicted response, with interferon-beta. After radiotherapy and ipilimumab, tumor-derived clones expanded in peripheral blood.

Lung cancer patients with chemo-refractory metastatic non-small-cell disease were given focal radiation plus CTLA-4 blockade with ipilimumab. The sample holds a few counts of this clone. Its antigen is not known. V and J are TRBV18 and TRBJ1-2; no firm D call. The sequencing here drew on peripheral blood, taken from a patient treated with radiotherapy plus ipilimumab. This clonotype originated in a human donor with non-small cell lung cancer who had a complete response to radiotherapy plus ipilimumab. CDR3 sequence: CASSPTGSDGYTF. CDR3 DNA sequence: TGTGCCAGCTCACCTACGGGGAGCGATGGCTACACCTTC.